This T cell receptor beta chain was recorded in a study of blood T cell repertoires in COVID-19. Individuals aged about 18 to 90 years were recruited from fewer than 25 US areas. Assignment of participants to cohorts was predicated upon participant-reported clinical history. Cohort 3 recovered donors had two negative PCRs, clearance, or symptom resolution. Produced via immunoSEQ multiplex PCR; TCRdb's table is partial and in-frame only. The sample includes a few hundred thousand clones, approximately 87% seen only once; the top ten take approximately 9.3%. The receptor was isolated from a woman between 50 and 59 years old who had recovered from COVID-19. Sequencing used PBMCs or T cells enriched from blood (not recorded which).

The CDR3 sequence: CASSEDIGGQPQHF. The CDR3 bases are TGTGCCAGCAGTGAAGATATAGGGGGTCAGCCCCAGCATTTT. The chain is built from TRBV2 and TRBJ1-5, with D possibly TRBD1 on 6 matching bases. The V gene lost 1 base and the J gene lost 6 bases, with 10 bases spanning the gap. The germline V gene encodes CDR1 SNHLY and CDR2 FYNNEI. This CDR3 comprises 14 residues.